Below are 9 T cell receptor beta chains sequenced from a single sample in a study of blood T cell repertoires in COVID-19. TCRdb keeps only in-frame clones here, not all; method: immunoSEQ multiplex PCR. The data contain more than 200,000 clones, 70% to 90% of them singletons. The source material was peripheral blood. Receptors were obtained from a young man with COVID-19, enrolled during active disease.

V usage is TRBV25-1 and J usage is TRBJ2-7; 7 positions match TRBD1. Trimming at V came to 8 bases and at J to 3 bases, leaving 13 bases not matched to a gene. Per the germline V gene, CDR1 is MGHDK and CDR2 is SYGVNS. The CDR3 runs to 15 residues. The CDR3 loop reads CASGGVGTAYYEQYF. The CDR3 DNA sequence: TGTGCCAGCGGAGGAGTTGGGACAGCGTACTACGAGCAGTACTTC.

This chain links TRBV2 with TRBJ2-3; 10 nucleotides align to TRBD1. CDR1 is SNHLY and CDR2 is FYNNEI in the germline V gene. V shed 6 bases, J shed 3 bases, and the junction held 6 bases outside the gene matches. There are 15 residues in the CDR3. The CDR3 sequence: CASRFRQGATDTQYF. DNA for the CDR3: TGTGCCAGCAGATTCCGACAGGGGGCTACAGATACGCAGTATTTT. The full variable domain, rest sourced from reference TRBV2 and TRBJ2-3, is EPEVTQTPSHQVTQMGQEVILRCVPISNHLYFYWYRQILGQKVEFLVSFYNNEISEKSEIFDDQFSVERPDGSNFTLKIRSTKLEDSAMYFCASRFRQGATDTQYFGPGTRLTVL.

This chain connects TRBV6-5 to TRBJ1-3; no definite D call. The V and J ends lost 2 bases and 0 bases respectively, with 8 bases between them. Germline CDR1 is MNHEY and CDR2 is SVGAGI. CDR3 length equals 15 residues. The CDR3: CASSYVPGSGNTIYF. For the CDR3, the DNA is TGTGCCAGCAGTTACGTGCCAGGCTCTGGAAACACCATATATTTT.

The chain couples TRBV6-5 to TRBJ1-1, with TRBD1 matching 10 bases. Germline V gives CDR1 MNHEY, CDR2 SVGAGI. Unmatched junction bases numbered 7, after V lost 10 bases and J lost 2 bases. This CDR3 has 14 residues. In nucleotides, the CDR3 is TGTGCCACCCGGGGACAGGGGTTTAACACTGAAGCTTTCTTT. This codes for CATRGQGFNTEAFF.

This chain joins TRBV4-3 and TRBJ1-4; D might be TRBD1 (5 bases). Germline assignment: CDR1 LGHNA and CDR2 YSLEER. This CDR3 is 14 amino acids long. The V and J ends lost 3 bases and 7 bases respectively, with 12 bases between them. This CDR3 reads CASSHTDGGEKLFF. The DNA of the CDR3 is TGCGCCAGCAGCCACACGGACGGGGGTGAAAAACTGTTTTTT.

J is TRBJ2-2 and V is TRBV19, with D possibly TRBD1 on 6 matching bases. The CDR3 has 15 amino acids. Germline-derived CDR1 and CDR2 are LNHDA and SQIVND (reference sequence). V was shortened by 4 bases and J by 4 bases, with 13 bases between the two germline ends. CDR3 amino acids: CASSTGEVGTGELFF. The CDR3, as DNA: TGTGCCAGTAGTACAGGGGAAGTAGGCACCGGGGAGCTGTTTTTT.

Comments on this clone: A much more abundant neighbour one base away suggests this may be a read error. In nucleotides, the CDR3 is TGCAGTGCTGAGGCCTACAATGAGCAGTTCTTC. Encoded protein: CSAEAYNEQFF. The V call is TRBV20-1, the J call TRBJ2-1; D remains unclear. Looked up from germline, CDR1 is DFQATT and CDR2 is SNEGSKA (reference sequence). The CDR3 loop spans 11 amino acids. Trimming stripped 5 bases from V and 2 bases from J, with 4 bases between.

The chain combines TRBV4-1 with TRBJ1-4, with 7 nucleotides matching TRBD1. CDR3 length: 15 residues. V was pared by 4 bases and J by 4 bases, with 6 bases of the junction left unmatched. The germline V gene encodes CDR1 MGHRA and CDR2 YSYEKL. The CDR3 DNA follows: TGCGCCAGCAGCCCCCAGGGACAGTATAATGAAAAACTGTTTTTT. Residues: CASSPQGQYNEKLFF.

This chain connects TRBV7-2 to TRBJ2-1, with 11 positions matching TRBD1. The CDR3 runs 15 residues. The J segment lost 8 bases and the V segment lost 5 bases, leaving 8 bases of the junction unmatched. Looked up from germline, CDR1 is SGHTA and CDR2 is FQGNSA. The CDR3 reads CASSPRTGGGDEQFF. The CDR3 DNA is TGTGCCAGCAGCCCACGGACAGGGGGCGGCGATGAGCAGTTCTTC.